A single sample gave rise to the 13 T cell receptor beta chains below, sequenced in a study of Tregs in tolerant kidney transplant recipients (dated by TCRdb to between 2018 and 2020). Library prep was done by the immunoSEQ multiplex PCR assay. TCRdb's version of the immuneACCESS table is confined to in-frame rearrangements and falls short of the full clone set. An unresolved V gene accounts for under half of the shortfall where checked; the remainder is of unknown origin. The sample table records roughly 49,000 clones; about 90% of these occur just once. About 0.7% of the sample rests with the top ten. Sequenced sample: Tregs from blood. All receptors derive from a human donor in good health.

The chain joins TRBV2 to TRBJ2-2; 7 bases match TRBD2. With V trimmed by 6 bases and J by 8 bases, 9 bases remained unmatched. Germline V gives CDR1 SNHLY, CDR2 FYNNEI. This CDR3 has 14 residues. CDR3 loop: CASRKLASGGELFF. The CDR3 DNA reads TGTGCCAGCAGAAAACTAGCGTCTGGTGGGGAGCTGTTTTTT.

The chain is built from TRBV20-1 and TRBJ2-3, with D perhaps given as TRBD1 or TRBD2 (5 bases each). The germline V and J ends were trimmed by 7 bases and 5 bases, with 7 bases remaining between them. The length of the CDR3 is 10 residues. The germline CDR1 and CDR2 sequences are DFQATT and SNEGSKA (reference sequence). The CDR3 DNA reads as TGCAGTGTGAGGGGAGATACGCAGTATTTT. Amino acids: CSVRGDTQYF.

V and J are TRBV5-3 and TRBJ1-5, with TRBD1 identical over 8 bases. TRBV5-3 is sorted into the ORF group, with uncertain function. J lost 4 bases, V lost 0 bases, and 15 bases had no gene match. This CDR3 region has 19 residues. The chain's CDR3 is CARSLAPDRAGGLNQPQHF. In DNA form, the CDR3 reads TGTGCCAGAAGCTTGGCCCCGGACAGGGCGGGGGGGTTAAATCAGCCCCAGCATTTT.

The V call is TRBV7-2, the J call TRBJ1-3; 7 nucleotides agree with TRBD1. Germline CDR1 SGHTA, CDR2 FQGNSA. This CDR3 has 18 residues. V lost 2 bases and J lost 2; bases outside the gene matches: 12. The CDR3 reads CASSLYFARTGPGNTIYF. The CDR3 bases are TGTGCCAGCAGCTTATACTTCGCTCGGACAGGCCCTGGAAACACCATATATTTT. Based on the CDR3 plus reference TRBV7-2 and TRBJ1-3, the full variable domain is GAGVSQSPSNKVTEKGKDVELRCDPISGHTALYWYRQSLGQGLEFLIYFQGNSAPDKSGLPSDRFSAERTGGSVSTLTIQRTQQEDSAVYLCASSLYFARTGPGNTIYFGEGSWLTVV.

The chain combines TRBV5-4 with TRBJ2-3; D unclear. V lost 4 bases, J lost 2 bases, and 11 bases lay in between. Germline lookup yields CDR1 SGHNT and CDR2 YYREEE (reference sequence). This CDR3 has 14 amino acids. CDR3 loop: CASSLGRPTDTQYF. CDR3 DNA sequence: TGTGCCAGCAGCCTCGGACGGCCCACAGATACGCAGTATTTT.

V gene TRBV5-1 combines with J gene TRBJ1-1; 11 bases map to TRBD1. Germline values: CDR1 SGHRS, CDR2 YFSETQ. There are 17 residues in the CDR3. V trimming: 0 bases; J trimming: 4 bases; junction bases outside the gene matches: 8. CDR3 in amino acids: CASSLGTGGYQVTEAFF. CDR3 coding DNA: TGCGCCAGCAGCTTGGGGACAGGGGGCTATCAGGTCACTGAAGCTTTCTTT. Using reference TRBV5-1 and TRBJ1-1 for the parts outside the CDR3, the full variable domain is KAGVTQTPRYLIKTRGQQVTLSCSPISGHRSVSWYQQTPGQGLQFLFEYFSETQRNKGNFPGRFSGRQFSNSRSEMNVSTLELGDSALYLCASSLGTGGYQVTEAFFGQGTRLTVV.

The rearrangement links TRBV18 to TRBJ2-4, with a possible D match to TRBD1 (6 bases). Trimming shortened V by 1 base and J by 8 bases, and 15 bases separated the two germline ends. CDR1 KGHSH and CDR2 LQKENI come from the germline V gene. The CDR3 is 15 amino acids. The CDR3 nucleotides are TGTGCCAGCTCACCACGGGCGGGCGAGGGGGACATTCAGTACTTC. Its protein product is CASSPRAGEGDIQYF.

In nucleotides, the CDR3 is TGTGCCAGCAGCCTTACAGGGGGAGGAGACACTGAAGCTTTCTTT. As protein: CASSLTGGGDTEAFF. The chain couples TRBV7-9 to TRBJ1-1, with 8 nucleotides matching TRBD1. The germline V gene encodes CDR1 SEHNR and CDR2 FQNEAQ (reference sequence). J lost 3 bases, V lost 5 bases, and 8 bases had no gene match. The CDR3 sequence is 15 residues long.

This clone was seen a single time. The genes are TRBV5-1 and TRBJ2-2; no clear D gene. This CDR3 is 13 amino acids long. V was cut by 0 bases and J by 6 bases, with 6 bases left in between. Germline V gene lookup returns CDR1 SGHRS and CDR2 YFSETQ. CDR3 DNA: TGCGCCAGCAGCTTGGCGGTAGCCGGGGAGCTGTTTTTT. Translation gives CASSLAVAGELFF.

This chain connects TRBV5-1 to TRBJ1-1, with TRBD1 as a possible D gene (6 bases). Per the germline V gene, CDR1 is SGHRS and CDR2 is YFSETQ. Trimming pared 4 bases from V and 0 bases from J, leaving 13 bases between. The CDR3 contains 15 residues. The CDR3 bases are TGCGCCAGCAGCCCTAGGGGGGCGATGAACACTGAAGCTTTCTTT. As protein: CASSPRGAMNTEAFF.

The rearrangement uses TRBV5-4 and TRBJ2-5; a weak D match, TRBD2 (6 bases). This CDR3 region has 17 residues. V shed 2 bases and J shed 5 bases, with 22 bases lying between them. Per germline, CDR1 SGHNT and CDR2 YYREEE (reference sequence). CDR3 loop: CASSFRMRGKAGETQYF. CDR3 bases: TGTGCCAGCAGCTTCAGGATGCGCGGGAAGGCCGGCGAGACCCAGTACTTC.

The chain joins TRBV6-5 to TRBJ2-7; 9 bases agree with TRBD1. This CDR3 spans 15 amino acids. Germline V CDR1 and CDR2: MNHEY, SVGAGI. V lost 5 bases and J lost 3; bases outside the gene matches: 8. The DNA of the CDR3 is TGTGCCAGCAGTCCGGGGACAGGGAGCCACTACGAGCAGTACTTC. Translating gives CASSPGTGSHYEQYF.

This sequence joins TRBV9 and TRBJ2-7; no definite D call. CDR1 and CDR2 from the germline V gene are SGDLS and YYNGEE. The CDR3 sequence is 15 residues long. With 0 bases removed from V and 2 bases from J, the gap between germline ends came to 12 bases. The CDR3 region is CASSVGPIAPYEQYF. The CDR3, as DNA: TGTGCCAGCAGCGTAGGACCGATAGCCCCCTACGAGCAGTACTTC.